The 12 T cell receptor beta chains presented below share a single source sample, sequenced in a study of blood T cell repertoires in COVID-19. TCRdb's copy holds only in-frame clones and misses some; the assay was immunoSEQ multiplex PCR. The sample gives about 490,000 clones, roughly 85% of which show up once; approximately 2.9% is in the top ten. The sample consisted of peripheral blood. The receptors were gathered from a human donor in a cohort sampled during active COVID-19.

This sequence joins TRBV10-3 and TRBJ1-3, with D perhaps TRBD1 (5 bases). Per the germline V gene, CDR1 is ENHRY and CDR2 is SYGVKD. The CDR3 runs to 15 residues. V lost 0 bases and J lost 2, with 8 bases in between. The CDR3 DNA sequence: TGTGCCATCAGTGAGTCCCAGGGTACTGGAAACACCATATATTTT. It encodes CAISESQGTGNTIYF.

The V gene is TRBV5-5, the J gene TRBJ2-7, with D possibly being TRBD2 (5 bases). The CDR3 is 11 residues long. Germline-derived CDR1 and CDR2 are SGHKS and YYEKEE (reference sequence). The ends were cut back, 7 bases at V and 0 bases at J, with 5 bases in the middle. The CDR3 sequence is CASGSSYEQYF. The CDR3 nucleotides are TGTGCCAGCGGGAGCTCCTACGAGCAGTACTTC.

Comment on this clone: With a much larger clone just one base away, this may be a read error. V is TRBV11-1 and J is TRBJ1-1, with D perhaps matching TRBD1 (6 bases). The CDR3 covers 14 residues. Germline CDR1 and CDR2: SGHAT and FQDESV (reference sequence). Trimming shortened V by 5 bases and J by 0 bases, and 10 bases separated the two germline ends. The CDR3 DNA follows: TGTGCCAGCAGCGAACAGGGTGTGAACACTGAAGCTTTCTTT. Translation: CASSEQGVNTEAFF.

The chain combines TRBV20-1 with TRBJ2-2; TRBD2 matches at 11 bases. After removal of 3 bases from V and 5 bases from J, the junction contained 8 bases not matched to a gene. The length of the CDR3 is 16 residues. The germline V gene has CDR1 DFQATT and CDR2 SNEGSKA (reference sequence). In DNA form, the CDR3 reads TGCAGTGCTAGTCGGTTGGGACTAGCGGCGACCGGGGAGCTGTTTTTT. Protein: CSASRLGLAATGELFF.

In its sample, this clone was seen a few times. The chain is built from TRBV3-1 (or the pseudogene TRBV3-2) and TRBJ1-6; TRBD1 agrees at 9 bases. V gave up 4 bases and J gave up 7 bases; unmatched junction bases: 8. Germline values: CDR1 LGHDT, CDR2 YNNKEL (reference sequence). The CDR3 has 16 amino acids. As DNA, the CDR3 is TGTGCCAGCAGCCCGTGGACAGGGGACAAGAATTCACCCCTCCACTTT. Its protein is CASSPWTGDKNSPLHF.

The V gene is TRBV27, the J gene TRBJ2-7; 12 bases line up with TRBD2. Germline V gives CDR1 MNHEY, CDR2 SMNVEV (reference sequence). With V trimmed by 5 bases and J by 5 bases, 19 bases remained unmatched. This CDR3 is 19 amino acids long. The CDR3 sequence is CASSSSLAGGPGILDEQYF. As DNA, the CDR3 is TGTGCCAGCAGTAGTAGTCTAGCGGGAGGGCCGGGGATTCTGGACGAGCAGTACTTC.

The V gene is TRBV27, the J gene TRBJ2-7; TRBD1 agrees at 8 bases. The CDR3 runs 18 residues. After removal of 3 bases from V and 0 bases from J, the junction contained 13 bases not matched to a gene. Germline CDR1 MNHEY, CDR2 SMNVEV (reference sequence). This CDR3 is CASSFQPKTGASSYEQYF. CDR3 DNA: TGTGCCAGCAGTTTCCAGCCTAAGACAGGGGCGAGCTCCTACGAGCAGTACTTC.

About this clone: A much bigger clone sits one base away, suggesting this may be a read error. The same CDR3 can be traced to other DNA sequences in this sample. The chain uses TRBV2 and TRBJ1-1; D gene ambiguous. The CDR3 has 12 residues. V was shortened by 6 bases and J by 0 bases, with 5 bases between the two germline ends. Germline CDR1 and CDR2: SNHLY and FYNNEI. The CDR3 DNA reads as TGTGCCAGCAGGTACATGAACACTGAAGCTTTCTTT. Translation gives CASRYMNTEAFF. The complete variable domain, with remaining parts taken from reference TRBV2 and TRBJ1-1, reads EPEVTQTPSHQVTQMGQEVILRCVPISNHLYFYWYRQILGQKVEFLVSFYNNEISEKSEIFDDQFSVERPDGSNFTLKIRSTKLEDSAMYFCASRYMNTEAFFGQGTRLTVV.

The chain combines TRBV14 with TRBJ2-3; D uncertain. Germline assignment: CDR1 SGHDN and CDR2 FVKESK. Trimming took 0 bases from V and 9 from J, leaving 7 bases between them. This CDR3 contains 12 residues. The CDR3 DNA sequence: TGTGCCAGCAGCCAAGAGCTGGGCACGCAGTATTTT. Encoded protein: CASSQELGTQYF.

The genes are TRBV5-1 and TRBJ2-3; 13 nucleotides agree with TRBD2. Germline lookup yields CDR1 SGHRS and CDR2 YFSETQ. The CDR3 is made up of 15 amino acids. Trimming at V came to 8 bases and at J to 6 bases, leaving 9 bases not matched to a gene. CDR3 coding DNA: TGCGCCAGTCAGCGGACTAGCGGGAGTAGTGATACGCAGTATTTT. Amino acid sequence: CASQRTSGSSDTQYF.

The J gene is TRBJ2-2, the V gene TRBV7-2; 11 positions match TRBD2. Germline assignment: CDR1 SGHTA and CDR2 FQGNSA. Germline trimming cut 5 bases from V and 7 bases from J; bases unmatched to any gene: 12. The CDR3 runs 17 residues. CDR3 residues: CASSAEGTSGRGGELFF. CDR3 nucleotides: TGTGCCAGCAGCGCCGAAGGTACTAGCGGGAGAGGCGGGGAGCTGTTTTTT. Looking up the rest from reference TRBV7-2 and TRBJ2-2 gives the full variable domain: GAGVSQSPSNKVTEKGKDVELRCDPISGHTALYWYRQSLGQGLEFLIYFQGNSAPDKSGLPSDRFSAERTGGSVSTLTIQRTQQEDSAVYLCASSAEGTSGRGGELFFGEGSRLTVL.

The chain combines TRBV11-3 with TRBJ1-1, with D possibly being TRBD1 (6 bases). The germline V gene has CDR1 SGHNT and CDR2 YENEEA. There are 11 residues in the CDR3. With 5 bases removed from V and 5 bases from J, the gap between germline ends came to 6 bases. This CDR3 is CASSQGTEAFF. The CDR3 DNA reads TGTGCCAGCAGCCAGGGGACTGAAGCTTTCTTT.